This paragraph covers one T cell receptor (beta chain) sequence. This sample stems from a study of cytomegalovirus exposure and HLA in healthy donors. The CDR3 consists of 13 residues. The germline V gene encodes CDR1 MGHDK and CDR2 SYGVNS. The ends were cut back, 5 bases at V and 3 bases at J, with 11 bases in the middle. The table came from immunoSEQ multiplex PCR; TCRdb's copy has only in-frame clones and leaves some out. The data hold some 65,000 clones, with roughly 97% observed a single time. The chain couples TRBV25-1 to TRBJ2-7, with D possibly matching TRBD2 (6 bases). The TCR comes from a man between 18 and 29 years old in good health and CMV-seronegative. Sequences were obtained from PBMCs. CDR3 DNA: TGTGCCAGCAGTCCCCTGGGGGGCTACGAGCAGTACTTC. Residues: CASSPLGGYEQYF.